Listed here are 26 T cell receptor beta chains from one sample, sequenced in a study of graft-versus-host responses after intestinal transplantation (dated by TCRdb to the early 2020s). Library prep was done by the immunoSEQ multiplex PCR assay. Sourced from immuneACCESS, this table was stored by TCRdb with only in-frame sequences that have V and J called. A share of the clones is absent; for the studies checked, an unresolved V gene accounts for under half, and the remainder has no known explanation. This sample is represented by 9,600 or so clones; nearly 95% of them were singletons. The top ten constitute roughly 16% of the sample. The input for sequencing was bone marrow, taken around 75 weeks after intestinal transplantation. The receptor source for this set is a human patient who received an intestinal transplant, so some T cells may come from the graft donor.

The chain joins TRBV5-1 to TRBJ2-5, with D perhaps TRBD2 (6 bases). The germline CDR1 and CDR2 sequences are SGHRS and YFSETQ. Trimming removed 2 bases from V and 5 bases from J, with 13 bases in between. The CDR3 sequence is 14 residues long. CDR3 nucleotides: TGCGCCAGCAGCTTCTCCCGGGGGTGGGAGACCCAGTACTTC. Translation gives CASSFSRGWETQYF.

V is TRBV28 and J is TRBJ1-2; TRBD1 might be the D (6 bases). Germline V gives CDR1 MDHEN, CDR2 SYDVKM. V dropped 6 bases and J dropped 6 bases, with 17 bases sitting between them. The CDR3 has 14 residues. The CDR3 loop reads CASRHPWGGDGYTF. CDR3 sequence (DNA): TGTGCCAGCAGACACCCGTGGGGGGGCGATGGCTACACCTTC.

The chain couples TRBV6-1 to TRBJ1-5; tentatively, D is TRBD1 (5 bases). V was shortened by 2 bases and J by 7 bases, with 12 bases between the two germline ends. Germline CDR1 reads MNHNS; CDR2 reads SASEGT. This CDR3 has 14 residues. CDR3 region: CASSEIGGRQPQHF. The CDR3, as DNA: TGTGCCAGCAGTGAAATTGGGGGACGGCAGCCCCAGCATTTT.

This CDR3 is CASSLSNNYEQYF. CDR3 bases: TGTGCCAGCAGTTTATCCAACAACTACGAGCAGTACTTC. The rearrangement uses TRBV27 and TRBJ2-7; D not certain. V was shortened by 0 bases and J by 3 bases, with 6 bases between the two germline ends. The germline gives CDR1 MNHEY, CDR2 SMNVEV (reference sequence). The CDR3 is 13 residues long.

The V and J genes are TRBV27 and TRBJ1-2; no clear D gene. Germline V gene sequence: CDR1 MNHEY, CDR2 SMNVEV (reference sequence). Trimming removed 2 bases from V and 5 bases from J, with 12 bases in between. This CDR3 is built from 14 residues. The DNA of the CDR3 is TGTGCCAGCAGTTTAAGAGGACGGCCGTATGGCTACACCTTC. Translated: CASSLRGRPYGYTF.

The chain has TRBV11-2 and TRBJ1-6; D not resolved. Trimming took off 5 bases at V and 14 bases at J, with 16 bases between the two ends. Germline CDR1 is SGHAT and CDR2 is FQNNGV. The CDR3 spans 13 residues. CDR3 DNA sequence: TGTGCCAGCAGCCCGCCGACAAACGGAGCCCTCCACTTT. Protein sequence: CASSPPTNGALHF.

This clone was recorded once. The rearrangement uses TRBV28 and TRBJ1-5, with D uncertain. The germline V and J ends were trimmed by 5 bases and 9 bases, with 17 bases remaining between them. Per germline, CDR1 MDHEN and CDR2 SYDVKM. The CDR3 totals 14 residues. The CDR3 sequence is CASSIYRKGSPQHF. Written as DNA, the CDR3 is TGTGCCAGCAGTATCTACCGTAAGGGATCGCCCCAGCATTTT.

The chain has TRBV5-4 and TRBJ2-1, with D uncertain. Between the trimmed V and J ends, which lost 3 bases and 0 bases, there was a span of 10 bases. This CDR3 spans 15 amino acids. The germline V gene encodes CDR1 SGHNT and CDR2 YYREEE (reference sequence). CDR3 DNA sequence: TGTGCCAGCAGCTCTCCTGGCTCCTCCTACAATGAGCAGTTCTTC. It yields the protein CASSSPGSSYNEQFF.

The rearrangement links TRBV19 to TRBJ2-1; D gene uncertain. V was pared by 4 bases and J by 10 bases, with 11 bases between. This CDR3 contains 12 residues. CDR1 and CDR2 from the germline V gene are LNHDA and SQIVND (reference sequence). The CDR3 sequence is CASSKRALEQFF. The CDR3 nucleotides are TGTGCCAGTAGTAAGCGAGCACTCGAGCAGTTCTTC.

V usage is TRBV19 and J usage is TRBJ1-5; 8 nucleotides align to TRBD1. V dropped 5 bases and J dropped 5; count of bases not matched to a gene: 2. In germline, CDR1 is LNHDA, CDR2 SQIVND (reference sequence). CDR3 length equals 13 residues. In DNA, the CDR3 is TGTGCCAGTAGTGACAGGGGAGATCAGCCCCAGCATTTT. It codes for CASSDRGDQPQHF.

The V gene is TRBV10-3, the J gene TRBJ1-5; a weak D match, TRBD1 (5 bases). V dropped 4 bases and J dropped 1 base, with 14 bases sitting between them. CDR1 and CDR2 (germline): ENHRY, SYGVKD. The CDR3 consists of 16 residues. CDR3: CAISAEGLVSNQPQHF. CDR3 nucleotide sequence: TGTGCCATCAGTGCGGAGGGGCTGGTGAGCAATCAGCCCCAGCATTTT.

The rearrangement uses TRBV9 and TRBJ2-2; tentative D call: TRBD2 (5 bases). Looked up from germline, CDR1 is SGDLS and CDR2 is YYNGEE. V was pared by 0 bases and J by 1 base, with 19 bases between. This CDR3 region has 19 residues. The CDR3 sequence is CASSVGGSGWGVNTGELFF. CDR3 bases: TGTGCCAGCAGCGTAGGCGGGTCCGGGTGGGGAGTGAACACCGGGGAGCTGTTTTTT.

The chain uses TRBV28 and TRBJ1-2; perhaps TRBD1 as D (5 bases). The CDR3 spans 15 residues. Per the germline V gene, CDR1 is MDHEN and CDR2 is SYDVKM. The V and J ends lost 2 bases and 4 bases respectively, with 14 bases between them. This CDR3 reads CASSLLGAASYGYTF. CDR3 sequence (DNA): TGTGCCAGCAGTTTACTAGGGGCCGCTTCCTATGGCTACACCTTC.

The chain joins TRBV6-5 to TRBJ2-1; D is ambiguous. Trimming pared 0 bases from V and 5 bases from J, leaving 8 bases between. There are 14 residues in the CDR3. The germline V gene has CDR1 MNHEY and CDR2 SVGAGI. CDR3 in amino acids: CASSYSGQHNEQFF. For the CDR3, the DNA is TGTGCCAGCAGTTACTCCGGGCAACACAATGAGCAGTTCTTC.

The chain combines TRBV7-9 with TRBJ2-3, with 12 bases aligning to TRBD2. The J segment lost 3 bases and the V segment lost 4 bases, leaving 8 bases of the junction unmatched. This CDR3 contains 17 residues. Germline CDR1 and CDR2: SEHNR and FQNEAQ (reference sequence). The DNA of the CDR3 is TGTGCCAGCAGCTCTCCTAGCGGGAGGGCCAGTACAGATACGCAGTATTTT. Amino acid sequence: CASSSPSGRASTDTQYF. The full variable domain, in which reference TRBV7-9 and TRBJ2-3 provide the parts outside the CDR3, is DTGVSQNPRHKITKRGQNVTFRCDPISEHNRLYWYRQTLGQGPEFLTYFQNEAQLEKSRLLSDRFSAERPKGSFSTLEIQRTEQGDSAMYLCASSSPSGRASTDTQYFGPGTRLTVL.

J is TRBJ2-7 and V is TRBV27; 12 bases are shared with TRBD2. Germline values: CDR1 MNHEY, CDR2 SMNVEV (reference sequence). The CDR3 consists of 14 residues. V gave up 7 bases and J gave up 5 bases; unmatched junction bases: 6. CDR3: CASNRLAGENEQYF. In nucleotides, the CDR3 is TGTGCCAGCAATCGACTAGCGGGAGAAAACGAGCAGTACTTC.

This sequence joins TRBV4-1 and TRBJ2-1; D gene unclear. CDR3 length: 12 amino acids. Germline V gives CDR1 MGHRA, CDR2 YSYEKL. V shed 1 base and J shed 10 bases, with 8 bases lying between them. The CDR3 spells CASSQVLEEQFF. The CDR3 DNA sequence: TGCGCCAGCAGCCAAGTCCTTGAGGAGCAGTTCTTC.

The rearrangement joins TRBV9 to TRBJ2-7; 9 bases fit TRBD2. Looked up from germline, CDR1 is SGDLS and CDR2 is YYNGEE. After removal of 3 bases from V and 0 bases from J, the junction contained 10 bases not matched to a gene. CDR3 length equals 17 residues. In nucleotides, the CDR3 is TGTGCCAGCAGCGAGGGGGCGATAGCGGGAGCCTCCTACGAGCAGTACTTC. Protein product: CASSEGAIAGASYEQYF.

This chain connects TRBV7-3 to TRBJ2-1, with 7 bases that match TRBD2. The germline CDR1 and CDR2 sequences are SGHTA and FQGTGA. V was pared by 4 bases and J by 8 bases, with 17 bases of the junction left unmatched. CDR3 size: 17 residues. CDR3 sequence (DNA): TGTGCCAGCAGCTCAACGCAGAGGGAGGGCCCTATCGATGAGCAGTTCTTC. As protein: CASSSTQREGPIDEQFF.

The chain links TRBV10-3 to TRBJ1-1; no firm D call. V was cut by 3 bases and J by 1 base, with 6 bases left in between. CDR3 length: 13 residues. CDR1 and CDR2 from the germline V gene are ENHRY and SYGVKD. CDR3 residues: CAISERWNTEAFF. The CDR3, as DNA: TGTGCCATCAGTGAACGGTGGAACACTGAAGCTTTCTTT.

The CDR3 coding sequence is TGTGCCAGCAGCCCGGAAAGGATTCAGTACTTC. Translating it yields CASSPERIQYF. V is TRBV28 and J is TRBJ2-4; no clear D gene. In germline, CDR1 is MDHEN, CDR2 SYDVKM. Trimming stripped 6 bases from V and 10 bases from J, with 10 bases between. The CDR3 totals 11 residues.

This rearrangement joins TRBV30 to TRBJ2-3; tentatively, D is TRBD1 or TRBD2 (5 bases each). V dropped 3 bases and J dropped 6 bases, with 13 bases sitting between them. Germline V CDR1 and CDR2: GTSNPN, SVGIG (reference sequence). The CDR3 spans 13 residues. The CDR3 nucleotides are TGTGCCTGGAGGGACGGGGCCCTGGATACGCAGTATTTT. It codes for CAWRDGALDTQYF.

The genes are TRBV18 and TRBJ2-5; 10 nucleotides line up with TRBD1. V gave up 3 bases and J gave up 5 bases; unmatched junction bases: 12. The CDR3 loop spans 17 amino acids. Germline loops: CDR1 KGHSH, CDR2 LQKENI. The CDR3 loop reads CASSPQTGGLSMETQYF. As DNA, the CDR3 is TGTGCCAGCTCACCTCAGACAGGGGGCCTTTCTATGGAGACCCAGTACTTC.

The chain links TRBV29-1 to TRBJ2-7; D is possibly TRBD2 (6 bases). V gave up 3 bases and J gave up 4 bases, with 7 bases separating them. Germline CDR1 is SQVTM and CDR2 is ANQGSEA. This CDR3 has 11 residues. The CDR3 sequence is CSVERGYEQYF. The CDR3 bases are TGCAGCGTTGAGCGGGGTTACGAGCAGTACTTC.

The rearrangement joins TRBV6-5 to TRBJ1-2; D call uncertain. The CDR3 loop spans 11 amino acids. Germline loops: CDR1 MNHEY, CDR2 SVGAGI. V lost 2 bases and J 7 bases, leaving 5 bases between the germline ends. CDR3 region: CASSYGFGYTF. In nucleotides, the CDR3 is TGTGCCAGCAGTTACGGGTTTGGCTACACCTTC.

This clone was seen only once. The V gene is TRBV19, the J gene TRBJ2-5; the match to TRBD2 covers 14 bases. The CDR3 is 18 residues long. The V and J ends lost 6 bases and 2 bases, in that order; junction bases with no gene match: 11. CDR1 and CDR2 (germline): LNHDA, SQIVND (reference sequence). CDR3 nucleotide sequence: TGTGCCAGTAGGCCCGGGACTAGCGGGAGTCCCGTTCAAGAGACCCAGTACTTC. This codes for CASRPGTSGSPVQETQYF.